Presented here are 11 T cell receptor beta chains from one specimen sequenced in a study of B cell selection in AIRE deficiency. Data came from immunoSEQ multiplex PCR; TCRdb stores just in-frame clones and leaves some out. This sample has about 26,000 clones, with roughly 90% found just once. Regulatory T cells were sorted as CD4+CD25hiCD127low/negative. The sequenced material came from CD4+CD25+ Tregs sorted from PBMCs. The source is a human donor in good health.

The CDR3 here is CAWNQGNTGELFF. CDR3 in DNA: TGTGCCTGGAATCAGGGGAACACCGGGGAGCTGTTTTTT. The chain combines TRBV30 with TRBJ2-2, with D maybe TRBD1 (5 bases). The ends were cut back, 4 bases at V and 1 base at J, with 7 bases in the middle. Germline CDR1 reads GTSNPN; CDR2 reads SVGIG (reference sequence). This CDR3 is built from 13 residues.

This clone has just one count. The V and J genes are TRBV2 and TRBJ1-2; D unclear. Germline V lookup: CDR1 SNHLY, CDR2 FYNNEI. The V end lost 2 bases, the J end lost 8 bases, and 21 bases lay between the germline ends. The CDR3 contains 16 residues. The CDR3 spells CASSELTAMPSMGYTF. For the CDR3, the DNA is TGTGCCAGCAGTGAACTTACGGCCATGCCCTCCATGGGCTACACCTTC.

The chain uses TRBV6-1 and TRBJ1-2; 10 nucleotides agree with TRBD1. Trimming took 4 bases from V and 3 from J; bases not matched to a gene: 5. Per germline, CDR1 MNHNS and CDR2 SASEGT. There are 15 residues in the CDR3. CDR3 loop: CASSGGTGADYGYTF. In DNA form, the CDR3 reads TGTGCCAGCAGTGGAGGGACAGGGGCCGACTATGGCTACACCTTC.

V and J are TRBV5-1 and TRBJ2-3; D perhaps matches TRBD1 (7 bases). Per germline, CDR1 SGHRS and CDR2 YFSETQ. There are 15 residues in the CDR3. V lost 4 bases to trimming and J lost 3 bases, with 15 bases between them. DNA of the CDR3: TGCGCCAGCAGCGTCGGGAGACAGGGTACAGATACGCAGTATTTT. Residues: CASSVGRQGTDTQYF.

The rearrangement uses TRBV19 and TRBJ2-1; 7 bases align to TRBD2. Per the germline V gene, CDR1 is LNHDA and CDR2 is SQIVND (reference sequence). Trimming cost V 3 bases and J 0 bases; bases outside gene matches: 2. This CDR3 is built from 15 residues. The CDR3 nucleotides read TGTGCCAGTAGTATGCTAGCGGACTCCTACAATGAGCAGTTCTTC. This gives the protein CASSMLADSYNEQFF.

The V call is TRBV5-5, the J call TRBJ1-5, with D tentatively TRBD1 (5 bases). Germline-derived CDR1 and CDR2 are SGHKS and YYEKEE (reference sequence). V was pared by 4 bases and J by 5 bases, with 10 bases between. This CDR3 has 13 amino acids. CDR3 sequence reads: CASSGTDDQPQHF. The CDR3 DNA reads as TGTGCCAGCAGCGGGACTGATGATCAGCCCCAGCATTTT.

This chain links TRBV7-9 with TRBJ1-5; unclear D gene. Looked up from germline, CDR1 is SEHNR and CDR2 is FQNEAQ (reference sequence). This CDR3 spans 14 amino acids. V was clipped by 4 bases and J by 0 bases, with 7 bases between them. CDR3 sequence (DNA): TGTGCCAGCAGCTCTCCTTTTAGCAATCAGCCCCAGCATTTT. This encodes CASSSPFSNQPQHF.

This clone has a handful of counts. The V and J genes are TRBV11-2 and TRBJ1-3; 7 bases map to TRBD1. The V gene's germline CDR1 is SGHAT and CDR2 FQNNGV. This CDR3 spans 15 amino acids. The ends lost 5 bases at V and 2 bases at J; junction bases unmatched: 6. CDR3 in amino acids: CASSVRRGPGNTIYF. CDR3 coding DNA: TGTGCCAGCAGCGTAAGGAGGGGGCCTGGAAACACCATATATTTT. Drawing the rest from reference TRBV11-2 and TRBJ1-3, the complete variable domain is EAGVAQSPRYKIIEKRQSVAFWCNPISGHATLYWYQQILGQGPKLLIQFQNNGVVDDSQLPKDRFSAERLKGVDSTLKIQPAKLEDSAVYLCASSVRRGPGNTIYFGEGSWLTVV.

V usage is TRBV5-1 and J usage is TRBJ2-3; 10 bases line up with TRBD2. The CDR3 length is 16 residues. Germline V gene lookup returns CDR1 SGHRS and CDR2 YFSETQ. After removal of 0 bases from V and 6 bases from J, the junction contained 7 bases not matched to a gene. The CDR3 region is CASSLAGLAGADTQYF. The CDR3, as DNA: TGCGCCAGCAGCTTGGCCGGGCTAGCGGGGGCGGATACGCAGTATTTT.

The count of this clone is one. The chain uses TRBV7-6 and TRBJ2-1; the match to TRBD2 covers 16 bases. The CDR3 contains 16 residues. After removal of 6 bases from V and 8 bases from J, the junction contained 7 bases not matched to a gene. Germline V gives CDR1 SGHVS, CDR2 FNYEAQ. The CDR3 DNA reads as TGTGCCAGCAGGTCGGGACTAGCGGGGGGGCCGGATGAGCAGTTCTTC. Amino acids: CASRSGLAGGPDEQFF. Filled out from reference TRBV7-6 and TRBJ2-1, the complete variable domain reads GAGVSQSPRYKVTKRGQDVALRCDPISGHVSLYWYRQALGQGPEFLTYFNYEAQQDKSGLPNDRFSAERPEGSISTLTIQRTEQRDSAMYRCASRSGLAGGPDEQFFGPGTRLTVL.

A word on this clone: The sample holds other DNA sequences that translate to the same CDR3. V is TRBV18 and J is TRBJ2-7, with 7 bases matching TRBD2. The germline V gene encodes CDR1 KGHSH and CDR2 LQKENI. Trimming cost V 3 bases and J 4 bases; bases outside gene matches: 3. This CDR3 has 13 amino acids. The CDR3 DNA follows: TGTGCCAGCTCACCTGGAGCGGGATACGAGCAGTACTTC. Protein sequence: CASSPGAGYEQYF. Using reference TRBV18 and TRBJ2-7 for the parts outside the CDR3, the full variable domain is NAGVMQNPRHLVRRRGQEARLRCSPMKGHSHVYWYRQLPEEGLKFMVYLQKENIIDESGMPKERFSAEFPKEGPSILRIQQVVRGDSAAYFCASSPGAGYEQYFGPGTRLTVT.